The clone carrying this TCR beta chain turned up a few times. Antigen specificity is unknown. The germline V gene encodes CDR1 SEHNR and CDR2 FQNEAQ (reference sequence). The V end lost 2 bases, the J end lost 5 bases, and 12 bases lay between the germline ends. The CDR3 length is 14 residues. Libraries were prepared by immunoSEQ multiplex PCR; TCRdb keeps only in-frame clonotypes and omits some of them. The sample consists of 90,000 to 120,000 clones, 70% to 90% of them appearing once. The sample originates from a study of cytomegalovirus exposure and HLA in healthy donors. Study conclusions and caveats: Using the classifier, cytomegalovirus status was reportedly diagnosed with high specificity and sensitivity.

The V gene is TRBV7-9, the J gene TRBJ1-2; possible D gene TRBD1, 6 bases. Material: PBMCs. This clonotype originated in a woman younger than 35 in good health and CMV-seronegative. The CDR3 spells CASSLTGQLYGYTF. The CDR3 coding sequence is TGTGCCAGCAGCTTAACAGGACAGCTTTATGGCTACACCTTC.